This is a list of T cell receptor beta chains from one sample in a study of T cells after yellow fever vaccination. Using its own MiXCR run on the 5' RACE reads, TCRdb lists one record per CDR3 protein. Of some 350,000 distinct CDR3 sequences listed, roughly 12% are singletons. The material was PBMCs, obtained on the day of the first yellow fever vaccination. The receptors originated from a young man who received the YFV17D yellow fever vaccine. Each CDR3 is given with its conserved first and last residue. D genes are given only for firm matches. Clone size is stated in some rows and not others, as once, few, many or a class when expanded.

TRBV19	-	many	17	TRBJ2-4	TGTGCCAGTAGTATCGGGCTATTCGCCCTAGCCAAAAACATTCAGTACTTC	CASSIGLFALAKNIQYF
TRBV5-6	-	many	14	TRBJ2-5	TGTGCCAGCAGCTATGGGTACATAAAAGAGACCCAGTACTTC	CASSYGYIKETQYF
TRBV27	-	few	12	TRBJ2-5	TGTGCCAGCGGAGGCCTTAAAGAGACCCAGTACTTC	CASGGLKETQYF
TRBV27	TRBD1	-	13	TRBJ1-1	TGTGCCAGCAGTTTAAGGGGGCCGGGTGAAGCTTTCTTT	CASSLRGPGEAFF
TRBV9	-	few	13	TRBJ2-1	TGTGCCAGCAGCTTACAGGGCCTCGATGAGCAGTTCTTC	CASSLQGLDEQFF
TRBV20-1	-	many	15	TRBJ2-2	TGCAGTGCTAGAGATCCGCAAAGGGAGATCGGGGAGCTGTTTTTT	CSARDPQREIGELFF
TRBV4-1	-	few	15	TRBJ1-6	TGCGCCAGCAACAAACCACAGGAGACTAATTCACCCCTCCACTTT	CASNKPQETNSPLHF
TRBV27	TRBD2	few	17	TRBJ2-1	TGTGCCAGCAGTGGCCCAAAGACTAGCGGGGTAGACAATGAGCAGTTCTTC	CASSGPKTSGVDNEQFF
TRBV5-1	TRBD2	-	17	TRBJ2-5	TGCGCCAGCAGCTTGGGGCTAGCGGGGGCCCGGGGAGAGACCCAGTACTTC	CASSLGLAGARGETQYF
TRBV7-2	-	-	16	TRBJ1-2	TGTGCCAGCAGCCCCAGTGCCACCCTCGGGGGCTATGGCTACACCTTC	CASSPSATLGGYGYTF
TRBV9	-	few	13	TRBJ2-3	TGTGCCAGCAGCGTAGGACGGGGGCCGCCGCAGTATTTT	CASSVGRGPPQYF
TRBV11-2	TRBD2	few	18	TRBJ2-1	TGTGCCAGCAGCTTAGATGCTCGACTAGCGGGGTCGAGGAATGAGCAGTTCTTC	CASSLDARLAGSRNEQFF
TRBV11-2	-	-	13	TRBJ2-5	TGTGCCAGCAGCTTAGCGGGGGCGGTCTCCCAGTACTTC	CASSLAGAVSQYF
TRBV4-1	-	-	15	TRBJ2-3	TGCGCCAGCAGCCAATTTCGGACCGATACAGATACGCAGTATTTT	CASSQFRTDTDTQYF